The clone carrying this TCR beta chain has more than one count but fewer than ten. Its antigen is currently unknown. This specimen comes from a study of metastatic and nonmetastatic thyroid tumors. Study context: Where malignant and benign thyroid patients were concerned, repertoires were compared across blood and tumor or nodule tissue. Study-wide findings and caveats: Relative to benign nodules, malignant thyroid tumors were reportedly characterized by significantly elevated TCR beta diversity in blood and tumor.

TCRdb reprocessed the PCR reads using MiXCR. The sample holds 30,000 to 45,000 clones, around 21% seen once. Ahead of thyroid surgery, no patient had received treatment of any kind. V was clipped by 2 bases and J by 4 bases; unmatched bases: 5. There are 16 residues in the CDR3. CDR1 is MDHEN and CDR2 is SYDVKM in the germline V gene. The TCR was taken from a female donor with papillary thyroid cancer or a benign thyroid nodule (not recorded which). Some clones in this sample may be carry-over from other donors' samples. The sample taken for sequencing was blood. The chain links TRBV28 to TRBJ2-1, with 10 bases fitting TRBD1. CDR3 nucleotides: TGTGCCAGCAGTTTAGGGACAGGGGATAGGTACAATGAGCAGTTCTTC. Its protein is CASSLGTGDRYNEQFF.